The source of this TCR beta chain is a study of T cell responses to AZD1222 COVID-19 vaccine (dated by TCRdb to about 2021). Looking at the study overall: AZD1222 recipients whose second dose came at about 4 weeks and those whose second dose came at about 12 weeks were combined into one group, since spike-specific TCR depth and breadth did not differ between the two schedules. Trial participants were enrolled into age subgroups of 18-55, 56-69 and 70-plus years, which contained about 150, 27 and 61 TCR-sequenced participants, respectively. TCR sequencing was performed for 230 to 250 trial participants, of whom 200 to 210 were given two doses of AZD1222 and approximately 25 were given two doses of MenACWY control vaccine.

V loses 5 bases, J loses 7 bases, and the germline ends lie 14 bases apart. The CDR3 measures 14 amino acids from cysteine to phenylalanine. The DNA shown is the 42-base CDR3, in frame from base 1. The germline V gene provides CDR1 SNHLY and CDR2 FYNNEI. In light of the paper, this sample's time point label describes: baseline before first vaccination. Vaccinee samples were obtained from the UK trials COV001 and COV002, which included a single-blind randomized controlled phase 2/3 trial of AZD1222 (ChAdOx1 nCoV-19) in healthy adults. For TCRbeta chain sequencing, PBMC samples from trial participants were taken at day 0 and at day 28 after the second dose. General conclusions and limits of the study: The 56-69-year group was small, and its depth increase did not reach significance, likely because of low power. Spike-specific TCR breadth and depth rose significantly after two AZD1222 doses compared with day 0 and with MenACWY recipients. CD4 TCRs associated with the vaccine covered the entire spike protein, and the dominant responses were in regions 160-218 and 743-854. Only six AZD1222 recipients were SARS-CoV-2 seropositive at baseline, limiting conclusions about previously exposed vaccinees. Most participants were white British and females outnumbered males, and the authors suggested that clonal diversity may have been underestimated. Because no day 14 peak-response samples were available, repertoires were characterized only after the peak T cell response. Nearly half of unique spike-specific TCRs reportedly recognized epitopes outside regions mutated in the B.1.351 and B.1.1.7 variants.

The CDR3 regions of human TCRbeta chains were analyzed by immunosequencing. The original methods were these. TCRs in the repertoires were matched against a reference library of SARS-CoV-2-specific TCRs that had been generated with the MIRA antigen-specificity platform. Breadth was defined as the fraction of unique TCRs that were SARS-CoV-2-associated. Depth was defined as the fraction of total T cells that were SARS-CoV-2-associated. Using the MIRA data, each spike-specific TCR was mapped to the spike region that the TCR reacts to and placed in a CD4 or CD8 class. Log10-transformed breadth and depth values were compared by one-way ANOVA with Sidak's multiple comparisons tests. This immuneACCESS table, as held by TCRdb, lists in-frame sequences with V and J called but not all clones. Of the missing ones, under half trace to an unresolved V gene in checked studies; the others have no known cause. V, J and clone size are taken as reported in that table, and D and trimming were inferred from the DNA itself. In this sample the table shows about 120,000 clones, 93% of which occur a single time. The ten largest make up 2.5% to 3.5% of the sample.

A word on this clone: Its antigen remains unidentified. The record has no base qualities; no much larger clone is one base away.

Sequenced here: peripheral blood, sampled on day 0 of AZD1222 vaccination. The clonotype was recovered from an adult in good health. The rearranged segments are TRBV2 and TRBJ1-4; tentative D gene TRBD1, with 6 bases matching. The CDR3 in this case is CASSRDISGEKLFF. The nucleotide sequence is given as TGTGCCAGCAGTCGGGACATAAGCGGTGAAAAACTGTTTTTT.